These T cell receptor beta chains were read from a single sample in a study of long-term antiretroviral therapy in people with HIV. Assay used: immunoSEQ multiplex PCR; TCRdb lists only in-frame clones, some missing. The table shows 33,000 or so clones, with roughly 80% occurring only once. This sample comprised unsorted PBMCs, obtained 0.3 years after starting antiretroviral therapy. Source of these receptors: a man aged 18 to 30 with HIV. CDR3s include the opening cysteine and the closing phenylalanine or tryptophan. The D gene is left open where the match is weak. Only part of the rows carry a size: once, few, many, or a class if the clone is expanded.

d_call: TRBD2
cdr3_length: 16
clone_size: -
v_call: TRBV19
j_call: TRBJ2-7
cdr3_nt: TGTGCCAGTAGTATACAAGCGGGGCGGCAGACTTACGAGCAGTACTTC
cdr3_aa: CASSIQAGRQTYEQYF

d_call: TRBD2
cdr3_length: 17
clone_size: -
v_call: TRBV25-1
j_call: TRBJ2-7
cdr3_nt: TGTGCCAGCAGTGAATTAGGACTAGCGGAGCGCTCCTACGAGCAGTACTTC
cdr3_aa: CASSELGLAERSYEQYF

d_call: TRBD2
cdr3_length: 15
clone_size: -
v_call: TRBV2
j_call: TRBJ2-7
cdr3_nt: TGTGCCAGCAGTGACCCGGGACTACCCCACTACGAGCAGTACTTC
cdr3_aa: CASSDPGLPHYEQYF

d_call: TRBD2
cdr3_length: 19
clone_size: -
v_call: TRBV18
j_call: TRBJ2-5
cdr3_nt: TGTGCCAGCTCACCGAGGACTAGCGGGGGCCAGGTTGAAGAAGAGACCCAGTACTTC
cdr3_aa: CASSPRTSGGQVEEETQYF

d_call: -
cdr3_length: 17
clone_size: -
v_call: TRBV5-8
j_call: TRBJ2-2
cdr3_nt: TGTGCCAGCAGCTTGGCCCAGCATCGGCCGGGGACCGGGGAGCTGTTTTTT
cdr3_aa: CASSLAQHRPGTGELFF

d_call: -
cdr3_length: 12
clone_size: -
v_call: TRBV18
j_call: TRBJ2-7
cdr3_nt: TGTGCCAGCTCACCGGGGAACTACGAGCAGTACTTC
cdr3_aa: CASSPGNYEQYF

d_call: -
cdr3_length: 15
clone_size: -
v_call: TRBV2
j_call: TRBJ2-7
cdr3_nt: TGTGCCAGCAGTGAATACGGGGAGTGGGATTACGAGCAGTACTTC
cdr3_aa: CASSEYGEWDYEQYF

d_call: TRBD2
cdr3_length: 13
clone_size: -
v_call: TRBV7-3
j_call: TRBJ2-5
cdr3_nt: TGTGCCAGCAGCTTAGGGACTAGCGAGACCCAGTACTTC
cdr3_aa: CASSLGTSETQYF

d_call: TRBD1
cdr3_length: 14
clone_size: few
v_call: TRBV19
j_call: TRBJ2-7
cdr3_nt: TGTGCCAGTAGAGTATCAGGGGGCAGCCGGGAGCAGTACTTC
cdr3_aa: CASRVSGGSREQYF

d_call: TRBD1
cdr3_length: 14
clone_size: -
v_call: TRBV5-1
j_call: TRBJ2-2
cdr3_nt: TGCGCCAGCACCCCTAACAGGGGCACCGGGGAGCTGTTTTTT
cdr3_aa: CASTPNRGTGELFF

d_call: -
cdr3_length: 14
clone_size: once
v_call: TRBV7-3
j_call: TRBJ1-1
cdr3_nt: TGTGCCAGCAGCTTAGCAGGACCCAACACTGAAGCTTTCTTT
cdr3_aa: CASSLAGPNTEAFF

d_call: TRBD1
cdr3_length: 15
clone_size: -
v_call: TRBV5-1
j_call: TRBJ2-7
cdr3_nt: TGCGCCAGCAGCATAGGACAGGGGTGGTCCTACGAGCAGTACTTC
cdr3_aa: CASSIGQGWSYEQYF

d_call: TRBD2
cdr3_length: 21
clone_size: -
v_call: TRBV4-3
j_call: TRBJ2-1
cdr3_nt: TGCGCCAGCAGCCAAGAAAGGCCCGGACTAGCCAAGACCCGCATATACAATGAGCAGTTCTTC
cdr3_aa: CASSQERPGLAKTRIYNEQFF

d_call: TRBD1
cdr3_length: 14
clone_size: -
v_call: TRBV15
j_call: TRBJ2-1
cdr3_nt: TGTGCCACCAGACCGAGAGGACAGGGGAGTGAGCAGTTCTTC
cdr3_aa: CATRPRGQGSEQFF

d_call: -
cdr3_length: 17
clone_size: -
v_call: TRBV6-1
j_call: TRBJ2-1
cdr3_nt: TGTGCCAGCAGTGAAGCGGGGACCCCGGGAGCTTGGAATGAGCAGTTCTTC
cdr3_aa: CASSEAGTPGAWNEQFF

d_call: TRBD1
cdr3_length: 13
clone_size: -
v_call: TRBV5-1
j_call: TRBJ2-7
cdr3_nt: TGCGCCAGCAGCTTGGACAGGGGGTACGAGCAGTACTTC
cdr3_aa: CASSLDRGYEQYF

d_call: TRBD2
cdr3_length: 14
clone_size: -
v_call: TRBV6-5
j_call: TRBJ2-1
cdr3_nt: TGTGCCAGCAGTCGGACTAGCGATTACAATGAGCAGTTCTTC
cdr3_aa: CASSRTSDYNEQFF

d_call: -
cdr3_length: 14
clone_size: -
v_call: TRBV27
j_call: TRBJ2-3
cdr3_nt: TGTGCCAGCAGTTGGGGGGCTGGCACAGATACGCAGTATTTT
cdr3_aa: CASSWGAGTDTQYF

d_call: -
cdr3_length: 13
clone_size: -
v_call: TRBV28
j_call: TRBJ2-5
cdr3_nt: TGTGCCAGCAGTTTAGGCAGGGAAGAGACCCAGTACTTC
cdr3_aa: CASSLGREETQYF

d_call: TRBD1
cdr3_length: 14
clone_size: -
v_call: TRBV7-7
j_call: TRBJ2-7
cdr3_nt: TGTGCTAGCAGCTTAGTTGGAACAGGGGACGAGCAGTACTTC
cdr3_aa: CASSLVGTGDEQYF

d_call: TRBD2
cdr3_length: 20
clone_size: -
v_call: TRBV28
j_call: TRBJ2-3
cdr3_nt: TGTGCCAGCAGTTCCCAAATGTTGCTAGCGGGAGAAAGTTCCTCAGATACGCAGTATTTT
cdr3_aa: CASSSQMLLAGESSSDTQYF

d_call: -
cdr3_length: 12
clone_size: once
v_call: TRBV13
j_call: TRBJ1-6
cdr3_nt: TGTGCCAGCAGCTTAGGAACTTCACCCCTCCACTTT
cdr3_aa: CASSLGTSPLHF

d_call: -
cdr3_length: 12
clone_size: -
v_call: TRBV10-3
j_call: TRBJ2-1
cdr3_nt: TGTGCCATCAGTGAGTTATACAATGAGCAGTTCTTC
cdr3_aa: CAISELYNEQFF

d_call: -
cdr3_length: 15
clone_size: -
v_call: TRBV5-1
j_call: TRBJ1-4
cdr3_nt: TGCGCCAGCAGCTCCTCTAGCGGGGGTAATGAAAAACTGTTTTTT
cdr3_aa: CASSSSSGGNEKLFF